This entry lists 5 T cell receptor beta chains sequenced from one sample in a study of beta chain features in type 1 diabetes. Points from the study as a whole: Moderate but significant shortening of TCRB CDR3s was recorded in all four CD4+ subsets from Type 1 diabetes patients.

The sequenced template was cDNA made from the entire isolated RNA. Measured with immunoSEQ multiplex PCR; TCRdb has only the in-frame clones, and not every one. This sample yields hundreds of thousands of clones, of which over 12% are seen a single time; approximately 0.039% belongs to the top ten. Their antigens are not known. The source material was naive CD4+ T cells from blood. Receptors originate from a young man with type 1 diabetes.

V and J are TRBV9 and TRBJ2-7, with 9 bases matching TRBD1. Germline assignment: CDR1 SGDLS and CDR2 YYNGEE. CDR3 length: 16 amino acids. The ends lost 0 bases at V and 3 bases at J; junction bases unmatched: 7. The CDR3 nucleotides are TGTGCCAGCAGCGTAGGAACGACAGGGGGGTACTACGAGCAGTACTTC. It codes for CASSVGTTGGYYEQYF.

This clone was observed a handful of times. The chain recombines TRBV11-3 with TRBJ2-5; no definite D call. Trimming stripped 1 base from V and 4 bases from J, with 10 bases between. The CDR3 is 14 residues long. Germline V gene sequence: CDR1 SGHNT, CDR2 YENEEA. This CDR3 reads CASSLVGQTETQYF. The CDR3 coding sequence is TGTGCCAGCAGCTTAGTAGGGCAGACAGAGACCCAGTACTTC. The complete variable domain, with remaining parts taken from reference TRBV11-3 and TRBJ2-5, reads EAGVVQSPRYKIIEKKQPVAFWCNPISGHNTLYWYLQNLGQGPELLIRYENEEAVDDSQLPKDRFSAERLKGVDSTLKIQPAELGDSAVYLCASSLVGQTETQYFGPGTRLLVL.

The V and J genes are TRBV20-1 and TRBJ2-7; D remains ambiguous. V was pared by 5 bases and J by 6 bases, with 11 bases between. The CDR3 has 11 amino acids. From germline, CDR1 is DFQATT and CDR2 SNEGSKA (reference sequence). Here the CDR3 reads CSAPGVTEQYF. The DNA of the CDR3 is TGCAGTGCTCCCGGAGTGACCGAGCAGTACTTC.

This chain joins TRBV7-3 and TRBJ1-2, with no clear D. Deletions cut 1 base from V and 2 bases from J, with 8 bases between. This CDR3 has 14 residues. Germline CDR1 and CDR2: SGHTA and FQGTGA. CDR3 protein: CASSLMPGNYGYTF. CDR3 bases: TGTGCCAGCAGCTTAATGCCCGGCAACTATGGCTACACCTTC. Supplemented by reference TRBV7-3 and TRBJ1-2, the full variable domain reads GAGVSQTPSNKVTEKGKYVELRCDPISGHTALYWYRQSLGQGPEFLIYFQGTGAADDSGLPNDRFFAVRPEGSVSTLKIQRTERGDSAVYLCASSLMPGNYGYTFGSGTRLTVV.

This clone was observed a handful of times. The chain combines TRBV7-8 with TRBJ2-5, with D tentatively TRBD1 (5 bases). CDR1 is SGHVS, CDR2 FQNEAQ, per germline. This CDR3 is built from 13 residues. V was pared by 3 bases and J by 4 bases, with 9 bases between. In nucleotides, the CDR3 is TGTGCCAGCAGCTTCCCAGGGCGAGAGACCCAGTACTTC. Translated: CASSFPGRETQYF.